A single sample is the source of the 23 T cell receptor beta chains below, sequenced in a study of shared clonotypes between healthy human individuals. Data came from immunoSEQ multiplex PCR; TCRdb stores just in-frame clones and leaves some out. The sample has roughly 1,000,000 clones, approximately 80% seen once. The sequenced sample consisted of memory CD4+ T cells from PBMCs. The subset is: CD45RA-negative fraction. These receptors were obtained from a man in his late teens or twenties in good health. Some clones in this sample may be carry-over from other donors' samples.

This chain uses TRBV2 with TRBJ2-1, with D perhaps TRBD1 or TRBD2 (5 bases each). V gave up 0 bases and J gave up 4 bases, with 13 bases separating them. Germline lookup yields CDR1 SNHLY and CDR2 FYNNEI. This CDR3 has 16 amino acids. The DNA of the CDR3 is TGTGCCAGCAGTGAAGCGGGGCTAGCCGGTTACAATGAGCAGTTCTTC. Its protein product is CASSEAGLAGYNEQFF.

The V call is TRBV29-1, the J call TRBJ2-5, with 9 bases identical to TRBD1. Trimming removed 4 bases from V and 2 bases from J; junction bases left unmatched: 5. The CDR3 sequence is 14 residues long. Germline V lookup: CDR1 SQVTM, CDR2 ANQGSEA. The CDR3 DNA is TGCAGCGTTGTACAGGGGGCCTCACAAGAGACCCAGTACTTC. It codes for CSVVQGASQETQYF.

J is TRBJ1-2 and V is TRBV6-4; the D is unclear. V shed 0 bases and J shed 4 bases, with 6 bases lying between them. This CDR3 contains 13 residues. The germline gives CDR1 MRHNA, CDR2 SNTAGT. The CDR3 DNA reads TGTGCCAGCAGTGACTCGTCCGCCTATGGCTACACCTTC. It yields the protein CASSDSSAYGYTF.

The chain is built from TRBV7-2 and TRBJ1-4, with D possibly matching TRBD1 (5 bases). Germline-derived CDR1 and CDR2 are SGHTA and FQGNSA. Trimming shortened V by 2 bases and J by 0 bases, and 13 bases separated the two germline ends. This CDR3 has 17 residues. The CDR3 nucleotides are TGTGCCAGCAGCTTAAGGCGGGGGACTGCAACTAATGAAAAACTGTTTTTT. Translated: CASSLRRGTATNEKLFF.

This chain joins TRBV2 and TRBJ2-1; D remains unclear. The V end lost 5 bases, the J end lost 13 bases, and 3 bases lay between the germline ends. CDR1 and CDR2 from the germline V gene are SNHLY and FYNNEI. CDR3 length equals 8 residues. The CDR3 DNA reads TGTGCCAGCAGTCCACAGTTCTTC. Translating it yields CASSPQFF. Full variable domain (remainder filled in from reference TRBV2 and TRBJ2-1): EPEVTQTPSHQVTQMGQEVILRCVPISNHLYFYWYRQILGQKVEFLVSFYNNEISEKSEIFDDQFSVERPDGSNFTLKIRSTKLEDSAMYFCASSPQFFGPGTRLTVL.

The chain joins TRBV6-1 to TRBJ2-2; D may be TRBD1 (5 bases). Germline V gene sequence: CDR1 MNHNS, CDR2 SASEGT. The CDR3 contains 13 residues. Deletions cut 4 bases from V and 6 bases from J, with 9 bases between. CDR3 in DNA: TGTGCCAGCAGTGCCTGGGGCGCCGGGGAGCTGTTTTTT. As protein: CASSAWGAGELFF.

The rearrangement links TRBV7-2 to TRBJ2-7; 7 nucleotides align to TRBD2. Trimming took 3 bases from V and 5 from J; bases not matched to a gene: 13. This CDR3 region has 16 residues. The germline V gene encodes CDR1 SGHTA and CDR2 FQGNSA. The CDR3 loop is CASSFFMASGRNEQYF. DNA of the CDR3: TGTGCCAGCAGCTTCTTCATGGCTAGCGGACGCAACGAGCAGTACTTC.

The chain links TRBV28 to TRBJ1-3; unclear D gene. The CDR3 sequence is 17 residues long. Germline values: CDR1 MDHEN, CDR2 SYDVKM. V dropped 5 bases and J dropped 0 bases, with 17 bases sitting between them. CDR3 in DNA: TGTGCCAGCAGTACCATCGGGCAGTACCTCTCTGGAAACACCATATATTTT. It is translated as CASSTIGQYLSGNTIYF.

This chain joins TRBV5-4 and TRBJ1-2; D not resolved. Trimming took 2 bases from V and 5 from J, leaving 10 bases between them. This CDR3 has 13 amino acids. From germline, CDR1 is SGHNT and CDR2 YYREEE (reference sequence). The CDR3 DNA reads TGTGCCAGCAGCTTTCCCACGGCTTATGGCTACACCTTC. This gives the protein CASSFPTAYGYTF.

This chain links TRBV5-1 with TRBJ2-3; 13 bases align to TRBD2. This CDR3 has 16 residues. Germline values: CDR1 SGHRS, CDR2 YFSETQ. Unmatched junction bases numbered 6, after V lost 4 bases and J lost 4 bases. This CDR3 reads CASSLGLAGDSDTQYF. The CDR3 region has the DNA TGCGCCAGCAGCCTAGGACTAGCGGGAGATTCAGATACGCAGTATTTT.

The rearrangement links TRBV13 to TRBJ2-3; the match to TRBD1 covers 11 bases. Germline CDR1 is PRHDT and CDR2 is FYEKMQ (reference sequence). The trim removed 5 bases at V and 4 bases at J, leaving 2 bases unmatched. The CDR3 sequence is 14 residues long. The CDR3 loop is CASSRDRGADTQYF. DNA for the CDR3: TGTGCCAGCAGCAGGGACAGGGGGGCAGATACGCAGTATTTT. The whole variable domain, remainder taken from reference TRBV13 and TRBJ2-3, is AAGVIQSPRHLIKEKRETATLKCYPIPRHDTVYWYQQGPGQDPQFLISFYEKMQSDKGSIPDRFSAQQFSDYHSELNMSSLELGDSALYFCASSRDRGADTQYFGPGTRLTVL.

The genes are TRBV7-3 and TRBJ2-2, with a weak D call TRBD1 (6 bases). Trimming left V 1 base short and J 6 bases short, with 18 bases between. CDR1 and CDR2 (germline): SGHTA, FQGTGA. The length of the CDR3 is 17 residues. The CDR3 DNA follows: TGTGCCAGCAGCTTAAGGACAGTCCCTAATGGTGCCGGGGAGCTGTTTTTT. Amino acids: CASSLRTVPNGAGELFF.

The chain has TRBV27 and TRBJ2-2; D unclear. Between the trimmed V and J ends, which lost 7 bases and 1 base, there was a span of 10 bases. The CDR3 is 14 amino acids. Germline CDR1 reads MNHEY; CDR2 reads SMNVEV (reference sequence). CDR3 bases: TGTGCCAGCATGCGACTGATGAACACCGGGGAGCTGTTTTTT. Encoded protein: CASMRLMNTGELFF.

V usage is TRBV11-3 and J usage is TRBJ2-1; the D gene could be TRBD1 or TRBD2 (6 bases each). V lost 5 bases, J lost 11 bases, and 13 bases lay in between. This CDR3 is built from 12 residues. The germline CDR1 and CDR2 sequences are SGHNT and YENEEA. The CDR3 coding sequence is TGTGCCAGCAGCCCAGGGGAGGCGAAGCAGTTCTTC. Residues: CASSPGEAKQFF.

V usage is TRBV6-6 and J usage is TRBJ1-1; D unclear. With 6 bases removed from V and 0 bases from J, the gap between germline ends came to 5 bases. The CDR3 spans 12 residues. The germline V gene encodes CDR1 MNHNY and CDR2 SVGAGI (reference sequence). The CDR3 is CASREMNTEAFF. In DNA form, the CDR3 reads TGTGCCAGCAGGGAGATGAACACTGAAGCTTTCTTT.

CDR3 coding DNA: TGTGCCAGCTCACACCGGATAGCGGGAGGTTCCTACAATGAGCAGTTCTTC. The encoded protein is CASSHRIAGGSYNEQFF. This sequence joins TRBV18 and TRBJ2-1, with 10 bases aligning to TRBD2. The CDR3 contains 17 residues. The trim removed 4 bases at V and 1 base at J, leaving 7 bases unmatched. The germline V gene encodes CDR1 KGHSH and CDR2 LQKENI.

V and J are TRBV7-2 and TRBJ2-3; D not certain. The CDR3 is 13 residues long. Looked up from germline, CDR1 is SGHTA and CDR2 is FQGNSA. The ends were cut back, 5 bases at V and 3 bases at J, with 9 bases in the middle. The DNA for the CDR3 is TGTGCCAGCAGCCCCTTCCGGACAGATACGCAGTATTTT. The encoded protein is CASSPFRTDTQYF.

This chain connects TRBV2 to TRBJ2-1; 12 nucleotides match TRBD2. Germline CDR1 reads SNHLY; CDR2 reads FYNNEI. The length of the CDR3 is 16 residues. The V gene end was trimmed by 3 bases and the J gene end by 8 bases; junction bases not matched to a gene: 8. For the CDR3, the DNA is TGTGCCAGCAGTGATGGACTAGCGGGATCCAGGGATGAGCAGTTCTTC. It codes for CASSDGLAGSRDEQFF.

The gene calls are TRBV7-8 and TRBJ1-4; no clear D. Trimming shortened V by 3 bases and J by 4 bases, and 18 bases separated the two germline ends. Per the germline V gene, CDR1 is SGHVS and CDR2 is FQNEAQ. This CDR3 spans 17 amino acids. The CDR3 loop reads CASSFVPSLSLNEKLFF. The CDR3 DNA reads as TGTGCCAGCAGCTTCGTGCCTTCATTAAGCCTTAATGAAAAACTGTTTTTT.

In the case of this clone: Additional DNA sequences in this sample encode the identical CDR3. This chain links TRBV4-3 with TRBJ1-5, with a tentative D call TRBD1 (6 bases). CDR1 and CDR2 (germline): LGHNA, YSLEER. The CDR3 runs 13 residues. Trimming took 0 bases from V and 6 from J, leaving 6 bases between them. The CDR3 bases are TGCGCCAGCAGCCAAGACAGGGGTCAGCCCCAGCATTTT. It encodes CASSQDRGQPQHF.

The CDR3 region has the DNA TGTGCCAGCAGCTATGGATGGGGGGGAAGGGACGAGCAGTACTTC. Amino acids: CASSYGWGGRDEQYF. The rearrangement uses TRBV5-4 and TRBJ2-7, with 7 bases fitting TRBD2. The germline gives CDR1 SGHNT, CDR2 YYREEE (reference sequence). The trim removed 3 bases at V and 5 bases at J, leaving 11 bases unmatched. The CDR3 consists of 15 residues.

The V gene is TRBV15, the J gene TRBJ2-7, with TRBD2 identical over 13 bases. Unmatched junction bases numbered 5, after V lost 8 bases and J lost 4 bases. The CDR3 is made up of 14 amino acids. The germline CDR1 and CDR2 sequences are LNHNV and YYDKDF (reference sequence). CDR3 amino acids: CATRTSGSRYEQYF. The CDR3 DNA follows: TGTGCCACCCGGACTAGCGGGAGCAGGTACGAGCAGTACTTC.

This chain joins TRBV18 and TRBJ1-4, with D perhaps matching TRBD1 (5 bases). The germline CDR1 and CDR2 sequences are KGHSH and LQKENI. V lost 3 bases and J lost 6, with 17 bases in between. The CDR3 has 16 residues. CDR3 DNA: TGTGCCAGCTCACCCGCCAGGGACTGGGACTATGAAAAACTGTTTTTT. Residues: CASSPARDWDYEKLFF. Variable domain in full (rest from reference TRBV18 and TRBJ1-4): NAGVMQNPRHLVRRRGQEARLRCSPMKGHSHVYWYRQLPEEGLKFMVYLQKENIIDESGMPKERFSAEFPKEGPSILRIQQVVRGDSAAYFCASSPARDWDYEKLFFGSGTQLSVL.